This record looks at one TCR beta chain sequence and its context. This sample is drawn from a study of shared clonotypes between healthy human individuals. It was CD45RO-negative cells, positively selected for CCR7, that made up naive CD8 cells, with terminally differentiated effector memory CD45RA+ cells excluded. Here immunoSEQ multiplex PCR was the method, and the copy in TCRdb shows in-frame clones only, minus some. The sample consists of more than 2 million clones, about 95% of them appearing once. V was shortened by 3 bases and J by 0 bases, with 8 bases between the two germline ends. Looked up from germline, CDR1 is ENHRY and CDR2 is SYGVKD. This CDR3 is 14 amino acids long.

The genes are TRBV10-3 and TRBJ1-1; D is uncertain. Sequenced sample: naive CD8+ T cells sorted from blood. The receptor was isolated from a man younger than 30 in good health. The CDR3 sequence: CAISDPGVNTEAFF. Written as DNA, the CDR3 is TGTGCCATCAGTGATCCGGGTGTGAACACTGAAGCTTTCTTT.